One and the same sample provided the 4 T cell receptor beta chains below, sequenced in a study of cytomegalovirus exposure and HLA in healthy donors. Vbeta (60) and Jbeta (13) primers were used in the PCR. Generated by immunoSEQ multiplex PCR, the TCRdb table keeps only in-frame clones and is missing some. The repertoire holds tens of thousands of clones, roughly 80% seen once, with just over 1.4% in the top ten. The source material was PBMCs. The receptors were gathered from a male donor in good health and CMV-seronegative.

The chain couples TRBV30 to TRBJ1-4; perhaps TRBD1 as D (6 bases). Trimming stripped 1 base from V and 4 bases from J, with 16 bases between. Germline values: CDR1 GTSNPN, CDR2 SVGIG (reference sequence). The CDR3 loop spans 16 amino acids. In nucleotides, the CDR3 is TGTGCCTGGAGTGAGGGGACACCGGGTATTAATGAAAAACTGTTTTTT. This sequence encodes CAWSEGTPGINEKLFF.

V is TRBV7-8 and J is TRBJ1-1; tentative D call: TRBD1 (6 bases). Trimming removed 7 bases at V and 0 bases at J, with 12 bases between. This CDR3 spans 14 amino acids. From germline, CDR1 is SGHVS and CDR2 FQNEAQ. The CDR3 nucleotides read TGTGCCAGCAACGCGGGGGCTTTGAACACTGAAGCTTTCTTT. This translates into CASNAGALNTEAFF.

CDR3 residues: CASGLIQETQYF. The CDR3 DNA reads TGTGCCAGCGGACTGATCCAAGAGACCCAGTACTTC. V gene TRBV2 combines with J gene TRBJ2-5, with D perhaps TRBD2 (5 bases). The CDR3 contains 12 residues. Trimming shortened V by 8 bases and J by 1 base, and 8 bases separated the two germline ends. The germline CDR1 and CDR2 sequences are SNHLY and FYNNEI.

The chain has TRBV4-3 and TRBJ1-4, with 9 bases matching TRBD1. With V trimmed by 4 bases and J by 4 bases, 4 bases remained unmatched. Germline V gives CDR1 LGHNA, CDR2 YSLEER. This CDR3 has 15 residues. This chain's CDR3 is CASSPGTGFNEKLFF. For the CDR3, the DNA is TGCGCCAGCAGCCCAGGGACAGGGTTTAATGAAAAACTGTTTTTT.